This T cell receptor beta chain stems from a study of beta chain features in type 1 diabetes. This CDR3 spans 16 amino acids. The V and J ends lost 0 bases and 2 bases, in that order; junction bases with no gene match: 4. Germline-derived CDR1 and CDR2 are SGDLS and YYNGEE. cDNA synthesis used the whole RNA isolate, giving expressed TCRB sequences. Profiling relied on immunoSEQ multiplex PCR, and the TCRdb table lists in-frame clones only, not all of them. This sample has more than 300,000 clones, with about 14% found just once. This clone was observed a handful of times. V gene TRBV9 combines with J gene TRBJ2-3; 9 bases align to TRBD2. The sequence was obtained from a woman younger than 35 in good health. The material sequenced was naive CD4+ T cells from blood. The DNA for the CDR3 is TGTGCCAGCAGCGTAGGACTAGCGGCCTTCACAGATACGCAGTATTTT. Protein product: CASSVGLAAFTDTQYF.